Listed here are 7 T cell receptor beta chains from one sample, sequenced in a study of CD8+ T cells in alopecia areata. Extracted from the samples, RNA was reverse transcribed into cDNA to serve as the sequencing template. Data came from immunoSEQ multiplex PCR; TCRdb stores just in-frame clones and leaves some out. The table has roughly 120,000 clones, roughly 60% seen once; the top ten hold under 35%. The treatment: oral pan-JAK inhibitor, 5-10 mg twice daily. The sample here was CD8+ T cells sorted from blood, taken at week 4, from a patient treated with tofacitinib. These receptors were obtained from a human donor with alopecia areata.

The rearrangement uses TRBV29-1 and TRBJ2-7; maybe TRBD2 (6 bases). The CDR3 runs 12 residues. In germline, CDR1 is SQVTM, CDR2 ANQGSEA. V lost 7 bases, J lost 3 bases, and 13 bases lay in between. The CDR3 nucleotides are TGCAGCGCTAGCGCAGACTACTACGAGCAGTACTTC. Protein product: CSASADYYEQYF.

The rearrangement links TRBV7-2 to TRBJ1-5; D gene ambiguous. Germline-derived CDR1 and CDR2 are SGHTA and FQGNSA. V shed 5 bases and J shed 0 bases, with 11 bases lying between them. CDR3 length equals 15 residues. In nucleotides, the CDR3 is TGTGCCAGCAGCCCGCGGCCCAATAGCAATCAGCCCCAGCATTTT. Its translation is CASSPRPNSNQPQHF. The whole variable domain, filled in from reference TRBV7-2 and TRBJ1-5, reads GAGVSQSPSNKVTEKGKDVELRCDPISGHTALYWYRQSLGQGLEFLIYFQGNSAPDKSGLPSDRFSAERTGGSVSTLTIQRTQQEDSAVYLCASSPRPNSNQPQHFGDGTRLSIL.

The chain recombines TRBV7-2 with TRBJ2-7; TRBD2 agrees at 8 bases. Germline V lookup: CDR1 SGHTA, CDR2 FQGNSA. Trimming took 3 bases from V and 5 from J; bases not matched to a gene: 6. The length of the CDR3 is 14 residues. The CDR3 DNA is TGTGCCAGCAGCTTTTCGACTAGCGAGGACGAGCAGTACTTC. This encodes CASSFSTSEDEQYF.

The genes are TRBV9 and TRBJ2-1; no definite D call. Trimming removed 7 bases at V and 0 bases at J, with 8 bases between. The CDR3 is 13 amino acids. Looked up from germline, CDR1 is SGDLS and CDR2 is YYNGEE. The CDR3 sequence: CASSTGSYNEQFF. The DNA of the CDR3 is TGTGCCAGCTCCACGGGCTCCTACAATGAGCAGTTCTTC.

The chain has TRBV4-1 and TRBJ2-4; D assignment may be TRBD1 or TRBD2 (5 bases each). The V end was cut by 0 bases, the J end by 8 bases, with 14 bases between. CDR3 size: 15 residues. Germline CDR1 and CDR2: MGHRA and YSYEKL. The CDR3 reads CASSQDPAGSDIQYF. CDR3 bases: TGCGCCAGCAGCCAAGATCCTGCAGGGAGTGACATTCAGTACTTC.

The CDR3 protein is CAWSPAGTEAFF. The CDR3 coding sequence is TGTGCCTGGAGTCCCGCCGGGACTGAAGCTTTCTTT. The genes are TRBV30 and TRBJ1-1; D uncertain. The germline V gene encodes CDR1 GTSNPN and CDR2 SVGIG (reference sequence). Trimming left V 2 bases short and J 5 bases short, with 9 bases between. CDR3 length: 12 residues.

The gene calls are TRBV6-5 and TRBJ1-2; D is possibly TRBD1 (5 bases). Germline CDR1 MNHEY, CDR2 SVGAGI. With 4 bases removed from V and 3 bases from J, the gap between germline ends came to 12 bases. The CDR3 totals 14 residues. Here the CDR3 reads CASSFRQTYYGYTF. The DNA of the CDR3 is TGTGCCAGCAGTTTCAGACAGACGTACTATGGCTACACCTTC.